This TCR beta chain appears in the sequencing data of a study of tumor-infiltrating lymphocytes in primary liver carcinoma. Study-level background: Each sample had roughly 3.5 to 8 million productive TCRbeta reads regardless of tissue type.

Study results and caveats: Presence in all five tumor regions was observed for only about 7.5-24% of top clones. Tumor top-250-clone fractions significantly exceeded those of blood (p = 0.039). Tumor region pairs overlapped more than did tumor-adjacent and tumor-blood pairs.

As for this clonotype: Its antigen is undetermined. A much larger clone lies one base from this, so it may be a read error.

The investigators made TCR beta cDNA from around 540 ng total RNA, using a constant-region primer. The TCR beta library was amplified through three nested multiplex PCR rounds in a modified ARM-PCR procedure. The first two PCR rounds used TRBV1-TRBV30 primers with a Cbeta primer, around 10 cycles each. TCRdb ran MiXCR on the multiplex PCR reads and lists one entry per CDR3 protein. There are under 50,000 distinct CDR3 sequences in the sample; about two thirds occur only once, and 29% lies in the top ten. Total RNA and DNA came together from approximately 22-30 mg of bulk tissue without cell sorting. CDR3 length: 11 residues. From germline, CDR1 is ENHRY and CDR2 SYGVKD.

The chain uses TRBV10-3 and TRBJ2-1; D is perhaps TRBD2 (5 bases). Specimen: liver tumor tissue from sampling region 5. Subset denoted: tumor region T5, tumor centre. The receptor's source is a man aged 40-55 years with primary liver carcinoma and hepatitis B virus infection. CDR3 protein: CAISEEGEQLF. The CDR3 nucleotides read TGTGCCATCAGTGAGGAGGGTGAGCAGCTCTTC.